This T cell receptor (beta chain) derives from a study of shared clonotypes between healthy human individuals. This table comes from immunoSEQ multiplex PCR, and its TCRdb copy is limited to in-frame clones, with some not included. This sample carries about 1,800,000 clones, 85% to 95% of them seen once, and the ten largest clones take 1.2%. Germline values: CDR1 SGHDN, CDR2 FVKESK. Trimming pared 4 bases from V and 4 bases from J, leaving 16 bases between. CDR3 length equals 15 residues. The count of this clone is one. Positively selected for CCR7, the CD45RO-negative cells used as naive CD8 cells excluded terminally differentiated effector memory CD45RA+ cells. Healthy HIV-negative adults without recent acute infections or vaccinations served as donors.

Sequencing used naive CD8+ T cells sorted from blood. The source is a young man in good health. The V call is TRBV14, the J call TRBJ2-5, with D perhaps matching TRBD1 or TRBD2 (5 bases each). The CDR3 reads CASSLGTALGETQYF. DNA of the CDR3: TGTGCCAGCAGCCTCGGGACGGCCCTAGGAGAGACCCAGTACTTC.